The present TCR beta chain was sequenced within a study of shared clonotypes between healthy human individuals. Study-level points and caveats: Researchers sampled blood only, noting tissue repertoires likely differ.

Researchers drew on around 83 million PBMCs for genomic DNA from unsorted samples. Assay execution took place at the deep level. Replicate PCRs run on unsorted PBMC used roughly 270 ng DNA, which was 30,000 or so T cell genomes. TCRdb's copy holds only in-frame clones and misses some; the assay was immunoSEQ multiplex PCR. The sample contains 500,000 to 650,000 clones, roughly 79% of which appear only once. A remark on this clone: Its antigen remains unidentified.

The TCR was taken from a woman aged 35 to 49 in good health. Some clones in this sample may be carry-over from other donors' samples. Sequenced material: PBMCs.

Here the CDR3 DNA reads TGTGCCACCAGCAGAGGATTGGCAGGGGGTATCTATGGCTACACCTTC. It specifies CATSRGLAGGIYGYTF. This rearrangement joins TRBV15 to TRBJ1-2, with 7 bases matching TRBD1. CDR1 and CDR2 from the germline V gene are LNHNV and YYDKDF (reference sequence). V gave up 1 base and J gave up 4 bases; unmatched junction bases: 9. CDR3 length equals 16 residues.